What follows is one T cell receptor (beta chain) and its context. Antigen specificity is unknown. TCRdb processed the 5' RACE reads anew with MiXCR; each CDR3 protein has one entry. This sample has 35,000 to 55,000 distinct CDR3 sequences, with roughly an eighth found just once. The germline gives CDR1 SGHDT, CDR2 YYEEEE. This CDR3 is 13 amino acids long. The ends were cut back, 4 bases at V and 1 base at J, with 9 bases in the middle. This record comes from a study of spatial heterogeneity in lung cancer. The time point denotes: sample taken at primary tumor resection. Study-level findings and limits: Ubiquitous, expanded tumor-derived TCRs were more frequently observed in blood at resection than at follow-up.

The sequence came from a male donor with early-stage non-small cell lung cancer. The chain carries TRBV5-6 and TRBJ2-7; possibly TRBD2 for D (7 bases). The specimen comprised PBMCs, sampled at surgery. The CDR3 DNA reads as TGTGCCAGCAGCCGGGGGGCGTCCTACGAGCAGTACTTC. It is translated as CASSRGASYEQYF.